This T cell receptor (beta chain) is drawn from a study of shared clonotypes between healthy human individuals. Germline V lookup: CDR1 SGHTA, CDR2 FQGTGA. The CDR3 extends over 20 amino acids. Trimming left V 4 bases short and J 0 bases short, with 22 bases between. Profiled with immunoSEQ multiplex PCR; TCRdb holds only in-frame clones, not every one. The profile shows about 2.3 million clones, 85% to 95% of them singletons. Donors were healthy HIV-negative adults without recently reported acute infections or vaccinations. Sample: naive CD4+ T cells from PBMCs. The subset was: CD45RA+ positively selected. The V call is TRBV7-3, the J call TRBJ2-6, with D perhaps given as TRBD1 or TRBD2 (5 bases each). This clonotype was obtained from a man younger than 35 in good health. Some clones in this sample may be carry-over from other donors' samples. CDR3: CASSSGRGRSITSGANVLTF. In DNA, the CDR3 is TGTGCCAGCAGCTCCGGCCGGGGCAGGAGTATTACCTCTGGGGCCAACGTCCTGACTTTC.